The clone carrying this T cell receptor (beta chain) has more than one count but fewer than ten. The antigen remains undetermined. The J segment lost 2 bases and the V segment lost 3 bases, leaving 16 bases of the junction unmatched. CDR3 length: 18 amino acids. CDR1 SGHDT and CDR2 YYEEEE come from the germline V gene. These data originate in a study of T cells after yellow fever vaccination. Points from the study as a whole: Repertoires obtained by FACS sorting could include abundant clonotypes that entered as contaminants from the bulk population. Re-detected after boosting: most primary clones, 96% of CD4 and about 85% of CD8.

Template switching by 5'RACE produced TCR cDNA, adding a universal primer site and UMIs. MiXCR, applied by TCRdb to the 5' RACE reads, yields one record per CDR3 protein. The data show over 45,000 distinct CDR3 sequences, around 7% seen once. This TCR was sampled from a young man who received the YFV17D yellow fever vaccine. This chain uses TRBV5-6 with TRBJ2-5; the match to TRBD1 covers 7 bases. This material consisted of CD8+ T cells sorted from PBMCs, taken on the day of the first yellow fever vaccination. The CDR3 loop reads CASSSGQDGRHPQETQYF. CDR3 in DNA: TGTGCCAGCAGCTCTGGACAGGACGGGCGGCACCCACAAGAGACCCAGTACTTC.